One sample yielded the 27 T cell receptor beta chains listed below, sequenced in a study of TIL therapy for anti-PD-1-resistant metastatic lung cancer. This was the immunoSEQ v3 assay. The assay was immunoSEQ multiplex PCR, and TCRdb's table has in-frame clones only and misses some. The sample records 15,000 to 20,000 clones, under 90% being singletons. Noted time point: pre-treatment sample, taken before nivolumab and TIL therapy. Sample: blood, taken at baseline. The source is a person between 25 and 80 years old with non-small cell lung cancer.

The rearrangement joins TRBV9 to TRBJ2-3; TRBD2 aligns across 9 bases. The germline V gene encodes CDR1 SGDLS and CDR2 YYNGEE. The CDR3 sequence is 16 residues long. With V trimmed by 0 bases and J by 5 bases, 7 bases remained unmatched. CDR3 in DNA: TGTGCCAGCAGCGTAGCCGCAGCGGGGGGCGAAGATACGCAGTATTTT. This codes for CASSVAAAGGEDTQYF.

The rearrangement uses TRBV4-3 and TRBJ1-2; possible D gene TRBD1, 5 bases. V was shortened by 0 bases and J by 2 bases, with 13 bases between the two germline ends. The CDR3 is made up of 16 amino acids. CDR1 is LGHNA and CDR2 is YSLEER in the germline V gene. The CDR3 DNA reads TGCGCCAGCAGCCAAGATTTGGGGGAGATGAACTATGGCTACACCTTC. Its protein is CASSQDLGEMNYGYTF.

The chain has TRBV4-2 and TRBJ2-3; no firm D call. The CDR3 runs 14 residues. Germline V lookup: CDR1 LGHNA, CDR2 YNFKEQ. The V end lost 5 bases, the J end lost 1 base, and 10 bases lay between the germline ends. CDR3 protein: CASSSPGGTDTQYF. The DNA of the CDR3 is TGTGCCAGCAGCTCCCCGGGCGGCACAGATACGCAGTATTTT.

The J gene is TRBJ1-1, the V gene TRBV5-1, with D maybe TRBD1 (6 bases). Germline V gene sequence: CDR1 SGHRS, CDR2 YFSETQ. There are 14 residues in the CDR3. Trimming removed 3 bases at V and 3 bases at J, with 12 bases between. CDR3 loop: CASSSEEGDTEAFF. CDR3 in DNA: TGCGCCAGCAGCTCCGAAGAGGGGGACACTGAAGCTTTCTTT.

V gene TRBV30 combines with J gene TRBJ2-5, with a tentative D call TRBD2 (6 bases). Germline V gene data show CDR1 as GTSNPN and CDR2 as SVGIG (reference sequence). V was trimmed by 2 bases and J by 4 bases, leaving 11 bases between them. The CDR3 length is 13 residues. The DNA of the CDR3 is TGTGCCTGGAGTCCCGGAGGGAGAGAGACCCAGTACTTC. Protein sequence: CAWSPGGRETQYF. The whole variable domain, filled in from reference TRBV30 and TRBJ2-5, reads SQTIHQWPATLVQPVGSPLSLECTVEGTSNPNLYWYRQAAGRGLQLLFYSVGIGQISSEVPQNLSASRPQDRQFILSSKKLLLSDSGFYLCAWSPGGRETQYFGPGTRLLVL.

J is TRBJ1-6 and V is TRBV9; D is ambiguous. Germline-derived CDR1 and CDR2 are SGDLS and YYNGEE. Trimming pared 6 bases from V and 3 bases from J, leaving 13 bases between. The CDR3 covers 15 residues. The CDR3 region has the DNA TGTGCCAGCACCCCCAGCCCCAACTATAATTCACCCCTCCACTTT. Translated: CASTPSPNYNSPLHF.

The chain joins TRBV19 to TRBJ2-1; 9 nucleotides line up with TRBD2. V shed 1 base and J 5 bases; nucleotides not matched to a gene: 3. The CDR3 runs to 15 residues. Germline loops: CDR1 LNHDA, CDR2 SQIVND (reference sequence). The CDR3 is CASSIVAGDNNEQFF. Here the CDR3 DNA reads TGTGCCAGTAGTATAGTAGCGGGAGACAACAATGAGCAGTTCTTC.

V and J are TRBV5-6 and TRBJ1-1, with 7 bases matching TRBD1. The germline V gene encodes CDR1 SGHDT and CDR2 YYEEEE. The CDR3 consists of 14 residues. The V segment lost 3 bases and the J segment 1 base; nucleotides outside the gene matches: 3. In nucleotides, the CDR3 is TGTGCCAGCAGCTGGGGACAGCGGAACACTGAAGCTTTCTTT. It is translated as CASSWGQRNTEAFF.

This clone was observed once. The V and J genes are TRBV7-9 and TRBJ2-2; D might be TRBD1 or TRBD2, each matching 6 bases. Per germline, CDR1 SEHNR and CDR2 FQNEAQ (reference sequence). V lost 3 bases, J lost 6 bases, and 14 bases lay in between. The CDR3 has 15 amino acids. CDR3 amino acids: CASSFGGPQAGELFF. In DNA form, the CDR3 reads TGTGCCAGCAGCTTTGGGGGGCCCCAGGCCGGGGAGCTGTTTTTT.

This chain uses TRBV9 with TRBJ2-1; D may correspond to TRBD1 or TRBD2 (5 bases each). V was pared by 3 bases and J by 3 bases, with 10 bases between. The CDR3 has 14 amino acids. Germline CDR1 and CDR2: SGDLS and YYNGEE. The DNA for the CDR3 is TGTGCCAGCAGCGCGGGGCCCGGCTACAATGAGCAGTTCTTC. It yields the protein CASSAGPGYNEQFF.

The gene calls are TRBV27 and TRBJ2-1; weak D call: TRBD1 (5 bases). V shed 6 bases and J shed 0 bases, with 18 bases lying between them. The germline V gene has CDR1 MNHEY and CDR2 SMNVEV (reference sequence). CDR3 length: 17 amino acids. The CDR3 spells CASSSPRTSSSYNEQFF. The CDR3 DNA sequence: TGTGCCAGCAGCTCACCTAGGACATCAAGCTCCTACAATGAGCAGTTCTTC.

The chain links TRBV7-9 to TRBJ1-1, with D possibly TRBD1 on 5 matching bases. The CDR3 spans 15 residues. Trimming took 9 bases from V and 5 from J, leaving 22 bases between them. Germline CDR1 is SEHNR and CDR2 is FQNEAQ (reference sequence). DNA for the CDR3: TGTGCCAGTGTGGACACCTCTAAAATCGGGACTGAAGCTTTCTTT. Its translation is CASVDTSKIGTEAFF.

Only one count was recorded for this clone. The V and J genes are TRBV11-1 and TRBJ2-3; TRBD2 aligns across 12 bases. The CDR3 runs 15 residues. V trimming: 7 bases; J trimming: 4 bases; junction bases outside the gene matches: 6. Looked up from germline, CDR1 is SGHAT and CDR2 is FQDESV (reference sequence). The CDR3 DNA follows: TGTGCCAGCACTAGCGGGGGGGTCAAGGCAGATACGCAGTATTTT. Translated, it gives CASTSGGVKADTQYF. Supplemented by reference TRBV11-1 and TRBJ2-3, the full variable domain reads EAEVAQSPRYKITEKSQAVAFWCDPISGHATLYWYRQILGQGPELLVQFQDESVVDDSQLPKDRFSAERLKGVDSTLKIQPAELGDSAMYLCASTSGGVKADTQYFGPGTRLTVL.

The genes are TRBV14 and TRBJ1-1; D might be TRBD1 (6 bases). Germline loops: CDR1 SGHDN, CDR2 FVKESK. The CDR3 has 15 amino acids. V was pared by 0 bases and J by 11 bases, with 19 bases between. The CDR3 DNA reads TGTGCCAGCAGCCAAGAGCCGACAGGTTCTTCGGAGGCTTTCTTT. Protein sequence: CASSQEPTGSSEAFF.

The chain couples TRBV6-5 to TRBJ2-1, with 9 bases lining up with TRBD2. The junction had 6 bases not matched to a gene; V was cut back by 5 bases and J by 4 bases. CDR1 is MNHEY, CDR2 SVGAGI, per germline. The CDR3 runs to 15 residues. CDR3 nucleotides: TGTGCCAGCAGTAGACCGGGACTAGCATACAATGAGCAGTTCTTC. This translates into CASSRPGLAYNEQFF.

This chain's CDR3 is CASSKNNEQFF. The CDR3 bases are TGTGCCAGCAGTAAGAACAATGAGCAGTTCTTC. The J gene is TRBJ2-1, the V gene TRBV27; D gene uncertain. This CDR3 has 11 residues. V lost 5 bases, J lost 5 bases, and 4 bases lay in between. Germline CDR1 reads MNHEY; CDR2 reads SMNVEV (reference sequence).

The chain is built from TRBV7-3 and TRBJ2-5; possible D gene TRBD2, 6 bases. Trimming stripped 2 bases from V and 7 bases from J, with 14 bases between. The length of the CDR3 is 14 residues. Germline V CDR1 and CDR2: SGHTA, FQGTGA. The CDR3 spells CASSLGTDGGTQYF. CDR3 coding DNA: TGTGCCAGCAGCTTAGGGACGGACGGGGGGACCCAGTACTTC.

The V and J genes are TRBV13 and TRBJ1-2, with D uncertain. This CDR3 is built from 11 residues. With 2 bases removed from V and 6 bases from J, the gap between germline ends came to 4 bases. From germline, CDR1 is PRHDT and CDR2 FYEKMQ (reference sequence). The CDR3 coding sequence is TGTGCCAGCAGCTTACTGGATGGCTACACCTTC. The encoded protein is CASSLLDGYTF.

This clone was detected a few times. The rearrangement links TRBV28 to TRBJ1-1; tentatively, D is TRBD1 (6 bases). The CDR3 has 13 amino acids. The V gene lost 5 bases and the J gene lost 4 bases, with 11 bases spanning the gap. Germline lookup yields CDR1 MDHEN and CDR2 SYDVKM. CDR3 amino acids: CASSLPDSTEAFF. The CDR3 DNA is TGTGCCAGCAGTCTACCGGACAGCACTGAAGCTTTCTTT.

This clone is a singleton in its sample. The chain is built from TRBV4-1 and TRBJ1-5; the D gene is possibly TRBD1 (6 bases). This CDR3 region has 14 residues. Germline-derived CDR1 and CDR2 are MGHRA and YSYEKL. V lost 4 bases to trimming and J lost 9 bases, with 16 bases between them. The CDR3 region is CASSLVGTNSPQHF. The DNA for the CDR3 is TGCGCCAGCAGCCTCGTCGGGACAAACTCGCCCCAGCATTTT.

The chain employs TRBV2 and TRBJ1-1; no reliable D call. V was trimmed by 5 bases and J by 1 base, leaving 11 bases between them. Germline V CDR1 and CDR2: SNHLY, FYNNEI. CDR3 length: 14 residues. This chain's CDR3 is CASSFPTANTEAFF. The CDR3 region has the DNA TGTGCCAGCAGTTTCCCTACAGCGAACACTGAAGCTTTCTTT.

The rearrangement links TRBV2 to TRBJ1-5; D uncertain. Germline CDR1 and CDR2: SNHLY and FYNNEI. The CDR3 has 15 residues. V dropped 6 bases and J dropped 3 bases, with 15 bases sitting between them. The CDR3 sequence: CASSVDGGYNQPQHF. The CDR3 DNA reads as TGTGCCAGCAGCGTGGACGGTGGGTACAATCAGCCCCAGCATTTT.

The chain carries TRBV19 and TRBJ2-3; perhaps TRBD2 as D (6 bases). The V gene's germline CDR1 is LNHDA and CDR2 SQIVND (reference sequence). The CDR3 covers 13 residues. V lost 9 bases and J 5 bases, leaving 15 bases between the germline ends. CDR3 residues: CASQNAGLDTQYF. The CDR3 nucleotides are TGTGCCAGCCAAAATGCGGGATTAGATACGCAGTATTTT.

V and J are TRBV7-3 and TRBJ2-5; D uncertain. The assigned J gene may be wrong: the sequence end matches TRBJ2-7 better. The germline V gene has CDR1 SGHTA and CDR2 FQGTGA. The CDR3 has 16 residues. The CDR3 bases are TGTGCCAGCAGCTTAACTTGGGGTCCGAGCTCCTACGAGCAGTACTTC. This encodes CASSLTWGPSSYEQYF.

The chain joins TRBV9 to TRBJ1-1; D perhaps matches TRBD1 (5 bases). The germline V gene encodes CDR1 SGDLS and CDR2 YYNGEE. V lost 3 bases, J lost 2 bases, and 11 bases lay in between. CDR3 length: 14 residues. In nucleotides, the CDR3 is TGTGCCAGCAGCGCGGGGACGGGAAACACTGAAGCTTTCTTT. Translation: CASSAGTGNTEAFF. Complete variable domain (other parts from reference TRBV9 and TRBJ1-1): DSGVTQTPKHLITATGQRVTLRCSPRSGDLSVYWYQQSLDQGLQFLIQYYNGEERAKGNILERFSAQQFPDLHSELNLSSLELGDSALYFCASSAGTGNTEAFFGQGTRLTVV.

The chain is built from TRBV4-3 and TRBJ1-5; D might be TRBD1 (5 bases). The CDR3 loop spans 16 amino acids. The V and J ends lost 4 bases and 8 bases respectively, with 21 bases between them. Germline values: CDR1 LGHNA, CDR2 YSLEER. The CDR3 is CASSLPRGRPWEPQHF. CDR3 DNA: TGCGCCAGCAGCCTCCCTCGGGGGAGGCCTTGGGAGCCCCAGCATTTT.

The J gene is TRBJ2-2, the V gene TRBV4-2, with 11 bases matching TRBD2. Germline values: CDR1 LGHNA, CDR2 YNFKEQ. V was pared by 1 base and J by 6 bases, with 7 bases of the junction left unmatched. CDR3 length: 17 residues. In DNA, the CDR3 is TGTGCCAGCAGCCAAGCAATAGCGGGGGGGCTGTCCGGGGAGCTGTTTTTT. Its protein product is CASSQAIAGGLSGELFF.